The rows below give T cell receptor beta chains drawn from one sample of a study of tumor-infiltrating lymphocytes in oesophageal squamous cell carcinoma. TCRdb re-derived calls from the PCR reads in MiXCR, one entry per CDR3 protein. The sample lists over 20,000 distinct CDR3 sequences; roughly two fifths were seen once. Sequencing input: esophageal tumor tissue. These receptors all stem from a male donor with esophageal squamous cell carcinoma. Each CDR3 is given with its conserved first and last residue. Fields, in order: V gene, D gene, J gene, clone size, CDR3 protein, CDR3 DNA. D genes are given only for firm matches. Clone size is stated in some rows and not others, as once, few, many or a class when expanded.

TRBV12-3/TRBV12-4	-	TRBJ2-1	-	CASSLGGGNYNEQFF	TGTGCCAGCAGTTTAGGGGGCGGGAATTACAATGAGCAGTTCTTC
TRBV15	-	TRBJ1-2	-	CATSRDSTGYTF	TGTGCCACCAGCAGAGATAGTACGGGCTACACCTTC
TRBV6-1	-	TRBJ2-7	many	CASRVGTTYNEQYF	TGTGCCAGCAGGGTCGGGACAACCTACAATGAGCAGTACTTC
TRBV7-3	-	TRBJ2-3	-	CASRLNDKGRTDTQYF	TGTGCCAGCAGACTCAACGATAAGGGGAGGACAGATACGCAGTATTTT
TRBV15	-	TRBJ2-3	-	CATSRVAGASTDTQYF	TGTGCCACCAGCAGAGTGGCAGGAGCTAGCACAGATACGCAGTATTTT
TRBV20-1	-	TRBJ1-2	few	CSASLGGNYGYTF	TGCAGTGCTAGTCTGGGGGGCAACTATGGCTACACCTTC
TRBV27	-	TRBJ2-7	-	CASSSQTYEQYF	TGTGCCAGCAGTTCTCAGACCTACGAGCAGTACTTC
TRBV12-3/TRBV12-4	-	TRBJ1-5	many	CASSLQSPQPQHF	TGTGCCAGCAGTTTACAGAGCCCCCAGCCCCAGCATTTT
TRBV6-1	TRBD1	TRBJ1-6	many	CASSSGGAQNSPLHF	TGTGCCAGCAGTTCAGGGGGCGCTCAAAATTCACCCCTCCACTTT
TRBV11-2	-	TRBJ2-5	-	CASSLDLTQETQYF	TGTGCCAGCAGCTTAGATCTGACCCAAGAGACCCAGTACTTC
TRBV6-2/TRBV6-3	TRBD2	TRBJ2-3	once	CASSYPGLAVTDTQYF	TGTGCCAGCAGTTACCCGGGACTAGCGGTCACAGATACGCAGTATTTT
TRBV7-6	TRBD1	TRBJ2-7	medium-sized	CASSLAGGSGWTGGFYEQYF	TGTGCCAGCAGCTTAGCGGGGGGAAGTGGATGGACAGGGGGCTTCTACGAGCAGTACTTC
TRBV5-1	-	TRBJ2-1	many	CASSLVGGSYNEQFF	TGCGCCAGCAGCTTGGTGGGGGGCTCCTACAATGAGCAGTTCTTC
TRBV5-1	-	TRBJ2-2	-	CASSLQGGSRTGELFF	TGCGCCAGCAGCCTCCAGGGGGGGAGTAGGACCGGGGAGCTGTTTTTT
TRBV7-2	TRBD1	TRBJ2-1	-	CASSLYRDRDNEQFF	TGTGCCAGCAGCTTATACCGGGACAGGGACAATGAGCAGTTCTTC
TRBV7-2	-	TRBJ2-3	-	CASSPPGAQLDTQYF	TGTGCCAGCAGCCCCCCAGGGGCGCAATTGGATACGCAGTATTTT
TRBV6-4	-	TRBJ1-1	many	CASSVAHRVPEAFF	TGTGCCAGCAGTGTCGCGCATCGAGTGCCTGAAGCTTTCTTT
TRBV12-3/TRBV12-4	-	TRBJ1-3	-	CASRASGNGNTIYF	TGTGCCAGCAGAGCCTCCGGCAACGGAAACACCATATATTTT
TRBV7-3	TRBD2	TRBJ2-5	-	CASSLSSTGGETQYF	TGTGCCAGCAGCTTAAGCTCAACGGGGGGGGAGACCCAGTACTTC
TRBV7-2	-	TRBJ2-2	-	CASSLAGTGELFF	TGTGCCAGCAGCTTAGCCGGTACCGGGGAGCTGTTTTTT
TRBV7-3	-	TRBJ1-1	-	CASSLVTGNTEAFF	TGTGCCAGCAGCTTAGTAACAGGGAACACTGAAGCTTTCTTT
TRBV19	TRBD1	TRBJ2-3	-	CASSSQPGQGAQNTQYF	TGTGCCAGTAGTTCCCAACCGGGACAGGGGGCGCAGAATACGCAGTATTTT
TRBV11-1	-	TRBJ2-5	-	CASSSYRVQETQYF	TGTGCCAGCAGCTCCTACAGGGTCCAAGAGACCCAGTACTTC
TRBV7-8	-	TRBJ2-1	-	CASSFREAEGDEQFF	TGTGCCAGCAGCTTTCGCGAGGCGGAAGGCGATGAGCAGTTCTTC
TRBV7-8	-	TRBJ2-5	many	CASSFTETQYF	TGTGCCAGCAGCTTTACAGAGACCCAGTACTTC
TRBV6-6	-	TRBJ1-5	many	CASSYSGEQPQHF	TGTGCCAGCAGTTACTCGGGAGAGCAGCCCCAGCATTTT
TRBV7-2	-	TRBJ2-5	-	CASSSEFEGTETQYF	TGTGCCAGCAGCTCCGAGTTTGAGGGGACGGAGACCCAGTACTTC
TRBV7-3	TRBD2	TRBJ2-1	many	CASSLTGGDNEQFF	TGTGCCAGCAGCTTAACGGGAGGGGACAATGAGCAGTTCTTC
TRBV7-9	-	TRBJ2-5	many	CASSLPPGREETQYF	TGTGCCAGCAGCTTACCCCCGGGACGGGAGGAGACCCAGTACTTC
TRBV7-6	TRBD2	TRBJ2-7	-	CASSLGTSGEQYF	TGTGCTAGCAGCTTAGGCACTAGCGGGGAGCAGTACTTC